The 27 T cell receptor beta chains below all came from one sample that was sequenced in a study of T cell changes during pregnancy in multiple sclerosis. Libraries were prepared by immunoSEQ multiplex PCR; TCRdb keeps only in-frame clonotypes and omits some of them. In the table there are tens of thousands of clones, approximately 91% of which are singletons. Sequenced material: CD4+ T cells from peripheral blood mononuclear cells, taken after pregnancy. The receptors come from a female donor in good health, enrolled as a control in a pregnancy study.

The V call is TRBV7-8, the J call TRBJ2-1, with 10 bases aligning to TRBD2. The trim removed 3 bases at V and 10 bases at J, leaving 3 bases unmatched. Germline-derived CDR1 and CDR2 are SGHVS and FQNEAQ. The CDR3 totals 13 residues. The CDR3 nucleotides read TGTGCCAGCAGCTTGACGGGACTAGCGGAGCAGTTCTTC. This gives the protein CASSLTGLAEQFF.

This clone was observed a single time. The CDR3 reads CASSPGGSYNEQFF. CDR3 nucleotides: TGTGCCAGCAGCCCAGGGGGGAGTTACAATGAGCAGTTCTTC. The chain links TRBV7-3 to TRBJ2-1; weak D call: TRBD1 (7 bases). V lost 5 bases, J lost 4 bases, and 12 bases lay in between. The CDR3 covers 14 residues. Per the germline V gene, CDR1 is SGHTA and CDR2 is FQGTGA.

V gene TRBV7-8 combines with J gene TRBJ1-2; D gene uncertain. The CDR3 has 14 amino acids. Germline V gene lookup returns CDR1 SGHVS and CDR2 FQNEAQ. Trimming cost V 7 bases and J 3 bases, with 15 bases left between them. CDR3 sequence (DNA): TGTGCCAGCAACTCTGTGGGGAGAGACTATGGCTACACCTTC. Translating it yields CASNSVGRDYGYTF.

The genes are TRBV11-2 and TRBJ2-2; D ambiguous. The CDR3 length is 12 residues. CDR1 and CDR2 from the germline V gene are SGHAT and FQNNGV. V lost 6 bases and J 8 bases, leaving 10 bases between the germline ends. In DNA, the CDR3 is TGTGCCAGCAGGTCCTTCTTTGGGGAGCTGTTTTTT. Translation: CASRSFFGELFF.

V is TRBV6-1 and J is TRBJ1-4; 9 bases line up with TRBD1. J was trimmed by 11 bases and V by 3 bases; bases with no gene match: 10. The CDR3 length is 15 residues. Germline values: CDR1 MNHNS, CDR2 SASEGT. CDR3 amino acids: CASSERRTGDEKLFF. The CDR3, as DNA: TGTGCCAGCAGTGAGCGCCGGACAGGGGACGAGAAACTGTTTTTT.

The table lists this clone with a count of one. One end of the junction is discordant with germline, which a read error may explain. This chain joins TRBV2 and TRBJ1-5; 12 nucleotides align to TRBD1. This CDR3 is 15 amino acids long. Looked up from germline, CDR1 is SNHLY and CDR2 is FYNNEI. CDR3 DNA sequence: TGTGCCAGCAGGGAAGGGACAGGGGGCAGCCAGCCCCAGCATTTT. Protein sequence: CASREGTGGSQPQHF. Supplemented by reference TRBV2 and TRBJ1-5, the full variable domain reads EPEVTQTPSHQVTQMGQEVILRCVPISNHLYFYWYRQILGQKVEFLVSFYNNEISEKSEIFDDQFSVERPDGSNFTLKIRSTKLEDSAMYFCASREGTGGSQPQHFGDGTRLSIL.

The V call is TRBV18, the J call TRBJ2-7, with a possible D match to TRBD2 (6 bases). The ends were cut back, 0 bases at V and 2 bases at J, with 14 bases in the middle. There are 16 residues in the CDR3. From germline, CDR1 is KGHSH and CDR2 LQKENI. The CDR3 spells CASSPPSGEGAYEQYF. In DNA form, the CDR3 reads TGTGCCAGCTCACCACCGTCGGGGGAAGGTGCCTACGAGCAGTACTTC.

This sequence joins TRBV4-1 and TRBJ2-7, with TRBD2 matching 7 bases. The CDR3 loop spans 13 amino acids. Germline V CDR1 and CDR2: MGHRA, YSYEKL. V lost 5 bases to trimming and J lost 7 bases; unmatched junction nucleotides: 8. The DNA of the CDR3 is TGCGCCAGCAGCGGGGGGGGAAGTGGTGAGCAGTACTTC. This encodes CASSGGGSGEQYF.

The chain uses TRBV6-5 and TRBJ2-5, with 8 nucleotides matching TRBD2. V lost 11 bases, J lost 5 bases, and 10 bases stayed unmatched. The germline gives CDR1 MNHEY, CDR2 SVGAGI. The CDR3 length is 13 residues. CDR3 DNA: TGTGCCGTAACGAGCGGGAGTGGGGAGACCCAGTACTTC. Protein product: CAVTSGSGETQYF.

The J gene is TRBJ2-1, the V gene TRBV18, with 9 bases lining up with TRBD1. From germline, CDR1 is KGHSH and CDR2 LQKENI. This CDR3 contains 18 residues. The V and J ends lost 3 bases and 5 bases, in that order; junction bases with no gene match: 14. The CDR3 protein is CASSPRKQGAWKNNEQFF. As DNA, the CDR3 is TGTGCCAGCTCACCGAGGAAACAGGGGGCTTGGAAGAACAATGAGCAGTTCTTC. Full variable domain (rest looked up from reference TRBV18 and TRBJ2-1): NAGVMQNPRHLVRRRGQEARLRCSPMKGHSHVYWYRQLPEEGLKFMVYLQKENIIDESGMPKERFSAEFPKEGPSILRIQQVVRGDSAAYFCASSPRKQGAWKNNEQFFGPGTRLTVL.

CDR3: CASSFGQDNEQFF. The CDR3 DNA is TGTGCCAGCAGCTTCGGACAGGACAATGAGCAGTTCTTC. This chain connects TRBV7-6 to TRBJ2-1; 7 bases are a match to TRBD1. The germline V gene has CDR1 SGHVS and CDR2 FNYEAQ. With 3 bases clipped from V and 5 bases from J, the junction kept 1 base outside the gene matches. The CDR3 has 13 residues.

This chain joins TRBV10-2 and TRBJ2-7, with TRBD1 identical over 7 bases. CDR3 length equals 14 residues. The J segment lost 4 bases and the V segment lost 8 bases, leaving 11 bases of the junction unmatched. Germline CDR1 WSHSY, CDR2 SAAADI. The CDR3 here is CASRTGGGPYEQYF. The CDR3 DNA reads TGCGCCAGCCGGACAGGAGGAGGACCATACGAGCAGTACTTC.

The chain joins TRBV18 to TRBJ1-2; 11 nucleotides line up with TRBD1. The CDR3 sequence is 14 residues long. Trimming removed 3 bases from V and 6 bases from J; junction bases left unmatched: 3. CDR1 KGHSH and CDR2 LQKENI come from the germline V gene. The DNA for the CDR3 is TGTGCCAGCTCACCGTGGGGACAGGGGGATGGCTACACCTTC. Translating gives CASSPWGQGDGYTF.

The V and J genes are TRBV7-6 and TRBJ1-1; 8 bases align to TRBD1. This CDR3 region has 15 residues. Per the germline V gene, CDR1 is SGHVS and CDR2 is FNYEAQ. The V segment lost 5 bases and the J segment 6 bases; nucleotides outside the gene matches: 11. DNA of the CDR3: TGTGCCAGCAGCCCTATGACAGGGGAAAGGGCTGAAGCTTTCTTT. It encodes CASSPMTGERAEAFF.

The CDR3 nucleotides read TGTGCCAGCTCCGACAGGGCTGAGCATCAGTACTTC. Translation gives CASSDRAEHQYF. The chain recombines TRBV2 with TRBJ2-7; 7 bases match TRBD1. V lost 8 bases to trimming and J lost 10 bases; unmatched junction nucleotides: 11. The CDR3 is 12 amino acids. Germline CDR1 and CDR2: SNHLY and FYNNEI.

The gene calls are TRBV5-4 and TRBJ2-3; 12 bases align to TRBD1. The J segment lost 2 bases and the V segment lost 4 bases, leaving 8 bases of the junction unmatched. Germline V gene data show CDR1 as SGHNT and CDR2 as YYREEE (reference sequence). This CDR3 has 17 amino acids. Written as DNA, the CDR3 is TGTGCCAGCAGCAGCGGGGCGGGACAGGGGGCCACAGATACGCAGTATTTT. Protein sequence: CASSSGAGQGATDTQYF.

The chain recombines TRBV7-9 with TRBJ1-5, with a possible D match to TRBD1 (6 bases). Deletions cut 3 bases from V and 10 bases from J, with 13 bases between. The CDR3 is 13 residues long. Per germline, CDR1 SEHNR and CDR2 FQNEAQ (reference sequence). Written as DNA, the CDR3 is TGTGCCAGCAGCTTTAACAGGGATCGACCCCAGCATTTT. It codes for CASSFNRDRPQHF.

The chain carries TRBV19 and TRBJ1-6, with a weak D call TRBD1 (6 bases). The CDR3 consists of 12 residues. Germline assignment: CDR1 LNHDA and CDR2 SQIVND (reference sequence). V was shortened by 5 bases and J by 14 bases, with 13 bases between the two germline ends. CDR3 sequence (DNA): TGTGCCAGTAGTCCGCGACAGGCCACCCTCCACTTT. It yields the protein CASSPRQATLHF.

The chain joins TRBV28 to TRBJ2-3, with 8 bases aligning to TRBD1. In germline, CDR1 is MDHEN, CDR2 SYDVKM. The V and J ends lost 1 base and 6 bases, in that order; junction bases with no gene match: 0. The CDR3 is 13 residues long. The chain's CDR3 is CASSLSGGDTQYF. As DNA, the CDR3 is TGTGCCAGCAGTTTATCAGGGGGCGATACGCAGTATTTT.

The chain joins TRBV19 to TRBJ2-7; the match to TRBD2 covers 7 bases. Losses at the gene ends were 6 bases for V and 0 bases for J; bases not matched to a gene: 5. The germline V gene has CDR1 LNHDA and CDR2 SQIVND (reference sequence). CDR3 length: 14 amino acids. CDR3 sequence reads: CASSETSSSYEQYF. The CDR3 region has the DNA TGTGCCAGTAGCGAGACTAGCAGCTCCTACGAGCAGTACTTC.

This chain connects TRBV15 to TRBJ2-3; 10 bases fit TRBD2. CDR3 length: 18 amino acids. With V trimmed by 3 bases and J by 0 bases, 9 bases remained unmatched. Germline CDR1 reads LNHNV; CDR2 reads YYDKDF (reference sequence). The CDR3 spells CATSRAAGTSASTDTQYF. Written as DNA, the CDR3 is TGTGCCACCAGCAGGGCAGCAGGGACTAGCGCTAGCACAGATACGCAGTATTTT.

V gene TRBV9 combines with J gene TRBJ2-1, with 7 nucleotides matching TRBD1. Germline CDR1 reads SGDLS; CDR2 reads YYNGEE. The CDR3 is 14 amino acids. With 4 bases clipped from V and 6 bases from J, the junction kept 7 bases outside the gene matches. CDR3 sequence (DNA): TGTGCCAGCAGCTCCTCCGGGACAGTCAATGAGCAGTTCTTC. Translating it yields CASSSSGTVNEQFF.

This chain joins TRBV29-1 and TRBJ2-7; 7 bases fit TRBD2. The CDR3 covers 13 residues. CDR1 is SQVTM, CDR2 ANQGSEA, per germline. V was clipped by 7 bases and J by 7 bases; unmatched bases: 13. The CDR3 coding sequence is TGCAGCGCGGGGGGACCTCGTAGTGAGGAGCAGTACTTC. Translation: CSAGGPRSEEQYF.

This chain links TRBV6-1 with TRBJ1-3; D unresolved. Deletions cut 4 bases from V and 4 bases from J, with 8 bases between. Germline V gene lookup returns CDR1 MNHNS and CDR2 SASEGT. CDR3 size: 13 residues. The CDR3 DNA is TGTGCCAGCAGTGCCCAGGCAGGAAACACCATATATTTT. Its protein product is CASSAQAGNTIYF.

The chain recombines TRBV19 with TRBJ1-1, with D possibly matching TRBD1 (5 bases). The V gene's germline CDR1 is LNHDA and CDR2 SQIVND (reference sequence). Deletions cut 5 bases from V and 8 bases from J, with 18 bases between. CDR3 length: 14 residues. Here the CDR3 DNA reads TGTGCCAGTAGTCCCAGGATGGGGGGAGGAGAAGCTTTCTTT. It encodes CASSPRMGGGEAFF.

CDR3 amino acids: CATSRGGQTGQPQHF. The CDR3 nucleotides are TGTGCCACCAGCAGGGGGGGACAGACTGGTCAGCCCCAGCATTTT. V and J are TRBV15 and TRBJ1-5; 7 bases are shared with TRBD1. The CDR3 is 15 residues long. The J segment lost 6 bases and the V segment lost 3 bases, leaving 8 bases of the junction unmatched. The germline CDR1 and CDR2 sequences are LNHNV and YYDKDF (reference sequence).

CDR3 nucleotides: TGCGCCAGCAGCTACTCGCGACAGGGGGCCGAGCAGTACTTC. This sequence encodes CASSYSRQGAEQYF. The chain carries TRBV5-1 and TRBJ2-7; 10 bases line up with TRBD1. After removal of 3 bases from V and 6 bases from J, the junction contained 6 bases not matched to a gene. Germline CDR1 reads SGHRS; CDR2 reads YFSETQ. The CDR3 loop spans 14 amino acids. The full variable domain, rest sourced from reference TRBV5-1 and TRBJ2-7, is KAGVTQTPRYLIKTRGQQVTLSCSPISGHRSVSWYQQTPGQGLQFLFEYFSETQRNKGNFPGRFSGRQFSNSRSEMNVSTLELGDSALYLCASSYSRQGAEQYFGPGTRLTVT.